The following is a T cell receptor (beta chain) sequence with its context. Its antigen is unknown. The sample comes from a study of cytomegalovirus exposure and HLA in healthy donors. The study's findings and limits: Segments of the TCR beta V type were, in most cases, productive about 90% or about 30% of the time in an earlier analysis.

The PCR employed 60 Vbeta primers together with 13 Jbeta primers. Libraries were prepared by immunoSEQ multiplex PCR; TCRdb keeps only in-frame clonotypes and omits some of them. The sample consists of 180,000 or so clones, around 79% of them appearing once. The CDR3 runs 15 residues. Germline assignment: CDR1 KGHSH and CDR2 LQKENI. V gave up 5 bases and J gave up 6 bases, with 17 bases separating them. The sequencing input was PBMCs. This clonotype originated in a middle-aged man in good health and CMV-seropositive. V and J are TRBV18 and TRBJ2-1; D might be TRBD2 (6 bases). The CDR3 loop reads CASSSQEGRLNEQFF. CDR3 sequence (DNA): TGTGCCAGCTCATCCCAGGAGGGCAGGCTCAATGAGCAGTTCTTC. Filled out from reference TRBV18 and TRBJ2-1, the complete variable domain reads NAGVMQNPRHLVRRRGQEARLRCSPMKGHSHVYWYRQLPEEGLKFMVYLQKENIIDESGMPKERFSAEFPKEGPSILRIQQVVRGDSAAYFCASSSQEGRLNEQFFGPGTRLTVL.